This T cell receptor beta chain comes out of a study of glioma-infiltrating T cells (dated by TCRdb to the mid-2010s). Some background on the complete study: Low-grade gliomas were WHO grade II oligodendrogliomas or astrocytomas, and glioblastomas were WHO grade IV tumors sampled at initial rather than recurrent diagnosis. Sequencing of TCR alpha- and beta-chain repertoires was performed on glioma tissue, on non-neoplastic brain tissue, and on matched peripheral blood mononuclear cells. The paired cohort comprised three low-grade glioma patients, about eight primary glioblastoma patients and three non-glioma patients contributing non-neoplastic brain tissue. The sequencing target for blood libraries was roughly 4- to 11-fold coverage of around 1 million peripheral T cells. To measure divergence between tissue and blood T-cell populations, each tissue-infiltrating repertoire was compared with the peripheral blood repertoire of the same patient. Glioma patients received dexamethasone for six or fewer days before surgery.

Surgical brain or tumor specimens were cryofrozen in liquid nitrogen immediately after resection, and peripheral blood cells were collected concurrently. There are 10 amino acids in the CDR3, from cysteine to phenylalanine inclusive. Only the CDR3 DNA stays, 30 bases, in frame from base 1. Taken from the germline V gene (reference sequence), the CDR1 and CDR2 loops are DFQATT and SNEGSKA. A distance of 5 bases separates the germline ends of V and J, which lose 2 bases and 7 bases respectively. This clonotype was picked up many times. Its antigen target is currently unknown. Base-call qualities are not available, and no considerably larger clone is one nucleotide away. The iRepertoire nested amplicon-rescue multiplex PCR (arm-PCR) platform was used to amplify TCR alpha and beta CDR3 regions from RNA. The input for one-step reverse transcription and amplification was 100-400 ng of either tissue mRNA or PBMC total RNA. Following bead purification, Illumina adapters were added by a secondary multiplex PCR, and libraries between 200 and 400 bp were gel-purified. The libraries contained internal 6-nucleotide barcodes that were used for demultiplexing. The libraries were sequenced on an Illumina MiSeq using 2x220 or 2x250 nucleotide paired-end reads. The study's processing was this. Paired reads were merged with FLASH 1.2.11 and aligned to the GRCh37 human genome with BWA-MEM before extracting TRA and TRB reads. An IMGT-derived reference of cassette sequences and CDR3 motifs, with pseudogenes included, was used for V and J assignment. Reads were translated in three frames, and productive CDR3s were defined as those with a C...FGXG motif and no stop codons. A clonotype was defined as a unique combination of a V-J cassette pair and a CDR3 amino acid sequence. Reads were filtered by Hamming distance, thresholded by each sample's sequence error rate in mapped regions. TCRdb applied fastp at Q25 and MiXCR to the public reads, then kept only in-frame beta chains. Entries are consolidated by CDR3 protein sequence, retaining the most common genes and DNA. The authors' filters were not applied to this entry. This sample is represented by about 400,000 distinct CDR3 sequences; roughly two fifths of them were singletons. Approximately 12% of the sample is held by the ten biggest clonotypes.

The investigation overall reported the following: VJ-independent divergence between tissue and blood was lower than expected in non-neoplastic patients but higher than expected in all gliomas, particularly low-grade gliomas. Group comparisons rested on small numbers: three non-neoplastic, three low-grade glioma and 7 or 8 glioblastoma patients. A signature set of shared blood CDR3 motifs marked patients with low tissue-blood divergence and was depleted in highly divergent patients. Tissue and blood shared very few CDR3 sequences, a result attributed to high CDR3 diversity and limited sampling.

Input material: glioma tissue, nonneoplastic brain tissue, or PBMCs (not recorded which). This chain is built from TRBV20-1 and TRBJ1-1; the D gene assignment is ambiguous. This TCR derives from a human donor with low-grade glioma or glioblastoma, undergoing nonglioma brain surgery, or in good health (not recorded which). The nucleotides are TGCAGTGCTAGAAACCGTGAAGCTTTCTTT. Its translation is CSARNREAFF.